These 5 T cell receptor beta chains were sequenced from one sample in a study of T cell repertoires in cytomegalovirus infection. TCRdb ran MiXCR on the reads and lists one entry per CDR3 protein. The sample includes 600,000 to 800,000 distinct CDR3 sequences, roughly a quarter of them seen just once. Sequenced sample: CD8+ T cells from PBMCs. The receptors come from a human donor in good health (CMV status not recorded). Some clones in this sample may be carry-over from other donors' samples.

As for this clonotype: A much larger clonotype is one base distant, so this may be a read error. The chain is built from TRBV12-5 and TRBJ2-5; D may be TRBD1 (5 bases). Germline loops: CDR1 LGHNT, CDR2 FRNRAP. CDR3 length: 15 residues. V was cut by 3 bases and J by 4 bases, with 15 bases left in between. CDR3 coding DNA: TGTGCTAGTGGTTTCCGCCCAGGGAACCCAGAGACCCAGTACTTC. Amino acid sequence: CASGFRPGNPETQYF.

In this sample, this clonotype turned up many times. V and J are TRBV27 and TRBJ2-5; maybe TRBD1 (6 bases). CDR3 length equals 14 residues. Germline V CDR1 and CDR2: MNHEY, SMNVEV (reference sequence). The V end was cut by 6 bases, the J end by 3 bases, with 14 bases between. In nucleotides, the CDR3 is TGTGCCAGCAGCCCACTTGGGGGCGAAGAGACCCAGTACTTC. It encodes CASSPLGGEETQYF.

A note on this clonotype: This clone may be a read error of a much larger clone one base away. The V call is TRBV11-2, the J call TRBJ2-3, with 7 bases identical to TRBD1. There are 15 residues in the CDR3. V shed 3 bases and J 5 bases; nucleotides not matched to a gene: 8. CDR1 SGHAT and CDR2 FQNNGV come from the germline V gene. The CDR3 sequence: CASSFQGVAEDTQYF. The CDR3 coding sequence is TGTGCCAGCAGCTTCCAGGGGGTAGCAGAAGATACGCAGTATTTT.

The chain employs TRBV23-1 and TRBJ2-5; 10 positions match TRBD1. Being an ORF, TRBV23-1 has a function that is uncertain. The CDR3 has 15 residues. The ends lost 2 bases at V and 5 bases at J; junction bases unmatched: 5. The CDR3 bases are TGCGCCAGCAGTCAAATGACAGGGGGCCCGGAGACCCAGTACTTC. Encoded protein: CASSQMTGGPETQYF.

This clonotype was picked up a small number of times. The V and J genes are TRBV19 and TRBJ1-1; possibly TRBD1 for D (5 bases). CDR1 is LNHDA and CDR2 is SQIVND in the germline V gene (reference sequence). The V gene lost 5 bases and the J gene lost 3 bases, with 22 bases spanning the gap. The CDR3 runs to 17 residues. CDR3 loop: CASSPDGLGRGDTEAFF. DNA of the CDR3: TGTGCCAGTAGTCCAGATGGCCTGGGGCGTGGGGACACTGAAGCTTTCTTT.